Shown below are 31 T cell receptor beta chains from a single sample sequenced in a study of read filtering for tumor transcriptome and immune sequencing (dated by TCRdb to the early 2020s). These reads were obtained on an Illumina HiSeq 4000. TCR libraries were built from approximately 400 ng RNA with the Immunoverse kit, using molecular barcoded adaptors covering alpha/delta and beta/gamma chains. The public reads were run again by TCRdb, first through fastp at Q25 and then through MiXCR, and only productive beta chains were kept. Every CDR3 protein is listed once, alongside the most common genes and DNA of its rows. Present in this sample are about 15,000 distinct CDR3 sequences, roughly 22% of which were seen just once. The ten biggest clones cover 80% of the sample. Sequenced input: a population of CD138-negative cells sorted from bone marrow. This specimen's cell subset or site label, interpreted: bone marrow mononuclear cells depleted of CD138+ plasma/myeloma cells by negative magnetic selection. The receptor source for this set is a donor older than 35 with multiple myeloma.

This clonotype occurred many times. The chain is built from TRBV25-1 and TRBJ2-3; D is undetermined. CDR1 and CDR2 (germline): MGHDK, SYGVNS. V shed 7 bases and J shed 5 bases, with 10 bases lying between them. This CDR3 spans 12 amino acids. CDR3 residues: CASNHVGDTQYF. DNA for the CDR3: TGTGCCAGCAACCACGTTGGAGATACGCAGTATTTT.

CDR3 sequence: CASSSRLTVLPYTDTQYF. As DNA, the CDR3 is TGTGCCAGCAGCAGCCGACTTACGGTCCTACCTTACACAGATACGCAGTATTTT. The V gene is TRBV11-3, the J gene TRBJ2-3; D gene ambiguous. CDR3 length: 18 residues. Trimming removed 5 bases at V and 2 bases at J, with 23 bases between. Germline V gene data show CDR1 as SGHNT and CDR2 as YENEEA.

The rearrangement links TRBV5-1 to TRBJ2-7, with a weak D call TRBD2 (7 bases). V was cut by 4 bases and J by 4 bases, with 12 bases left in between. Germline CDR1 is SGHRS and CDR2 is YFSETQ. This CDR3 contains 13 residues. The CDR3, as DNA: TGCGCCAGCAGCCCGGGGGGACAATACGAGCAGTACTTC. It yields the protein CASSPGGQYEQYF.

V is TRBV5-1 and J is TRBJ2-3; 7 bases are a match to TRBD2. This CDR3 region has 17 residues. Germline V gene lookup returns CDR1 SGHRS and CDR2 YFSETQ. J was trimmed by 3 bases and V by 7 bases; bases with no gene match: 17. The CDR3 spells CASARVAVAGHTDTQYF. The CDR3 DNA reads as TGCGCCAGCGCCCGGGTTGCGGTAGCGGGTCATACAGATACGCAGTATTTT.

CDR3 sequence (DNA): TGCGCCAGCAGCCAAGATACGGGAGGGATGTCAGGTACGCAGTATTTT. The encoded protein is CASSQDTGGMSGTQYF. The rearrangement uses TRBV4-1 and TRBJ2-3; 8 nucleotides align to TRBD2. J gave up 8 bases and V 0 bases, and 10 bases lay outside the gene matches. This CDR3 region has 16 residues. Germline CDR1 reads MGHRA; CDR2 reads YSYEKL.

To note about this clonotype: This may stem from a read error, because a much larger clone lies one nucleotide away. The conserved phenylalanine or tryptophan normally closing the CDR3 is absent here, so this likely arose from a read error. The chain links TRBV20-1 to TRBJ2-2; possible D gene TRBD2, 6 bases. Germline CDR1 is DFQATT and CDR2 is SNEGSKA (reference sequence). The CDR3 is made up of 16 amino acids. Trimming stripped 0 bases from V and 6 bases from J, with 17 bases between. Written as DNA, the CDR3 is TGCAGTGCTAGAGATCAACTAGGAGGAGGGGCCGGGGAGCTGTTTTCT. Its translation is CSARDQLGGGAGELFS.

This clonotype was seen ten or more times. Its ends do not fully match the called genes, so a read error is possible. The chain has TRBV7-2 and TRBJ1-2; D is perhaps TRBD1 (6 bases). Germline CDR1 is SGHTA and CDR2 is FQGNSA. The length of the CDR3 is 14 residues. This chain's CDR3 is CAGSPPGANYGYTF. The CDR3 nucleotides are TGTGCCGGCAGCCCCCCAGGGGCTAACTATGGCTACACCTTC.

This clonotype was counted between two and nine times. V usage is TRBV7-9 and J usage is TRBJ2-2, with 9 bases identical to TRBD1. J was trimmed by 6 bases and V by 4 bases; bases with no gene match: 9. Germline V gene lookup returns CDR1 SEHNR and CDR2 FQNEAQ (reference sequence). This CDR3 has 16 amino acids. The CDR3 DNA follows: TGTGCCAGCAGCTCCACGGGACAGGGTGTGGCCGGGGAGCTGTTTTTT. Its translation is CASSSTGQGVAGELFF.

The genes are TRBV30 and TRBJ2-7, with 11 bases aligning to TRBD2. V was clipped by 2 bases and J by 1 base; unmatched bases: 4. Germline V gene sequence: CDR1 GTSNPN, CDR2 SVGIG (reference sequence). The CDR3 has 15 amino acids. CDR3: CAWSPLAGVSYEQYF. In DNA form, the CDR3 reads TGTGCCTGGAGTCCACTAGCGGGAGTATCCTACGAGCAGTACTTC.

This clonotype was observed at least ten times. The V gene is TRBV14, the J gene TRBJ1-5; no clear D. The CDR3 is 13 amino acids. Germline loops: CDR1 SGHDN, CDR2 FVKESK. The V gene lost 2 bases and the J gene lost 1 base, with 3 bases spanning the gap. The CDR3: CASSQQSNQPQHF. In DNA form, the CDR3 reads TGTGCCAGCAGCCAACAAAGCAATCAGCCCCAGCATTTT.

J is TRBJ1-5 and V is TRBV5-8, with a possible D match to TRBD1 (6 bases). V was trimmed by 4 bases and J by 11 bases, leaving 10 bases between them. This CDR3 contains 11 residues. The germline CDR1 and CDR2 sequences are SGHTS and YDEGEE. CDR3 sequence (DNA): TGTGCCAGCAGCCCGACAGGAGCCCAGCATTTT. Residues: CASSPTGAQHF.

There are many counts of this clonotype. The CDR3 nucleotides are TGTGCCAGCAGCTTAACCGCGACATTCACAGATACGCAGTATTTT. Its translation: CASSLTATFTDTQYF. V usage is TRBV7-6 and J usage is TRBJ2-3, with unresolved D. V shed 2 bases and J shed 2 bases, with 11 bases lying between them. This CDR3 comprises 15 residues. Germline V gene sequence: CDR1 SGHVS, CDR2 FNYEAQ.

The sample holds a few counts of this clonotype. This rearrangement joins TRBV2 to TRBJ1-1; no reliable D call. Germline CDR1 is SNHLY and CDR2 is FYNNEI. The V and J ends lost 2 bases and 11 bases respectively, with 15 bases between them. CDR3 length: 13 amino acids. For the CDR3, the DNA is TGTGCCAGCAGTGAAAAACTGGTTCCTGCGGCTTTCTTT. It translates to CASSEKLVPAAFF.

This chain uses TRBV11-2 with TRBJ2-4; TRBD1 might be the D (6 bases). The germline gives CDR1 SGHAT, CDR2 FQNNGV. This CDR3 contains 16 residues. V was pared by 2 bases and J by 8 bases, with 19 bases between. Here the CDR3 DNA reads TGTGCCAGCAGCTTATCTCTCGTGCAGGGGATAGACATTCAGTACTTC. Translated, it gives CASSLSLVQGIDIQYF.

Regarding this clonotype: Given a much more abundant clone one base away, this may be a read error. This CDR3 is CASGYGQVTKAFF. The CDR3 region has the DNA TGTGCCAGCGGGTACGGACAGGTCACTAAAGCTTTCTTT. The V call is TRBV6-1, the J call TRBJ1-1, with 7 bases that match TRBD1. CDR1 and CDR2 (germline): MNHNS, SASEGT. This CDR3 region has 13 residues.

This clonotype was counted at least ten times. V and J are TRBV24-1 and TRBJ2-2; no reliable D call. The CDR3 loop spans 14 amino acids. Between the trimmed V and J ends, which lost 5 bases and 4 bases, there was a span of 10 bases. CDR1 and CDR2 (germline): KGHDR, SFDVKD. For the CDR3, the DNA is TGTGCCACCAGTGGGAGAGGTTCCACCGGGGAGCTGTTTTTT. The encoded protein is CATSGRGSTGELFF.

This clonotype was counted a few times. The chain links TRBV6-2 or TRBV6-3 to TRBJ1-5; possible D gene TRBD1, 6 bases. The V and J ends lost 5 bases and 8 bases respectively, with 13 bases between them. This CDR3 has 13 residues. Germline values: CDR1 MNHEY, CDR2 SVGEGT. This chain's CDR3 is CASSATGQEPQHF. For the CDR3, the DNA is TGTGCCAGCAGTGCTACAGGGCAGGAGCCCCAGCATTTT.

This clonotype appeared many times. This chain links TRBV11-2 with TRBJ2-1, with TRBD2 matching over 8 bases. The CDR3 spans 16 residues. The V gene end was trimmed by 5 bases and the J gene end by 6 bases; junction bases not matched to a gene: 12. CDR1 and CDR2 (germline): SGHAT, FQNNGV. CDR3 in DNA: TGTGCCAGCAGCCCAAGGGGTAGCGGGGTTTTCAATGAGCAGTTCTTC. As protein: CASSPRGSGVFNEQFF. The variable domain in full, with the rest retrieved from reference TRBV11-2 and TRBJ2-1, is EAGVAQSPRYKIIEKRQSVAFWCNPISGHATLYWYQQILGQGPKLLIQFQNNGVVDDSQLPKDRFSAERLKGVDSTLKIQPAKLEDSAVYLCASSPRGSGVFNEQFFGPGTRLTVL.

This clonotype was seen ten or more times. The chain employs TRBV20-1 and TRBJ2-1; D is possibly TRBD2 (6 bases). Germline V gene lookup returns CDR1 DFQATT and CDR2 SNEGSKA (reference sequence). V was cut by 5 bases and J by 7 bases, with 12 bases left in between. The CDR3 contains 12 residues. The CDR3 region is CSAHLTSNEQFF. DNA for the CDR3: TGCAGTGCTCACCTGACTAGTAATGAGCAGTTCTTC.

This clonotype was found a few times. A much larger clone is a single base away; this may be a read error. The CDR3 loop is CSVSSGSFTDTQCF. CDR3 nucleotides: TGCAGCGTGTCTAGCGGGAGCTTTACAGATACGCAGTGTTTT. The chain combines TRBV29-1 with TRBJ2-3, with 10 bases aligning to TRBD2. Germline V gene lookup returns CDR1 SQVTM and CDR2 ANQGSEA. This CDR3 has 14 amino acids.

This clonotype was counted ten times or more. This chain joins TRBV6-6 and TRBJ2-5; D possibly uses TRBD1 or TRBD2 (5 bases each). Trimming removed 5 bases at V and 5 bases at J, with 12 bases between. This CDR3 is 13 amino acids long. Germline values: CDR1 MNHNY, CDR2 SVGAGI (reference sequence). The CDR3 is CASSPGWGETQYF. The CDR3 nucleotides read TGTGCCAGCAGTCCAGGGTGGGGGGAGACCCAGTACTTC.

This chain connects TRBV29-1 to TRBJ2-2, with 11 bases identical to TRBD2. The CDR3 sequence is 15 residues long. Germline assignment: CDR1 SQVTM and CDR2 ANQGSEA. With 6 bases clipped from V and 9 bases from J, the junction kept 12 bases outside the gene matches. CDR3: CSVTSGTSGARELFF. CDR3 DNA: TGCAGCGTCACCTCCGGGACTAGCGGAGCCAGGGAGCTGTTTTTT.

This clonotype came up a few times. This rearrangement joins TRBV5-1 to TRBJ2-2; D unresolved. This CDR3 contains 17 residues. In germline, CDR1 is SGHRS, CDR2 YFSETQ. Trimming removed 8 bases from V and 0 bases from J, with 20 bases in between. In nucleotides, the CDR3 is TGCGCCAGTAGCCGGCTTTCCGGAATCTCGAACACCGGGGAGCTGTTTTTT. Protein: CASSRLSGISNTGELFF. Filled out from reference TRBV5-1 and TRBJ2-2, the complete variable domain reads KAGVTQTPRYLIKTRGQQVTLSCSPISGHRSVSWYQQTPGQGLQFLFEYFSETQRNKGNFPGRFSGRQFSNSRSEMNVSTLELGDSALYLCASSRLSGISNTGELFFGEGSRLTVL.

On this clonotype itself: A read error may explain this, as a much larger clone is one base away. V is TRBV7-2 and J is TRBJ1-1; D not certain. In germline, CDR1 is SGHTA, CDR2 FQGNSA. This CDR3 region has 12 residues. In DNA, the CDR3 is TGTGCCGGCAGCTTAGGAAGACAAGAAGCTTTCTTT. Translating gives CAGSLGRQEAFF.

The chain carries TRBV7-9 and TRBJ2-3; 8 nucleotides agree with TRBD2. Germline CDR1 reads SEHNR; CDR2 reads FQNEAQ (reference sequence). J was trimmed by 0 bases and V by 3 bases; bases with no gene match: 5. The CDR3 extends over 16 amino acids. The CDR3 spells CASSFRAGASTDTQYF. CDR3 nucleotides: TGTGCCAGCAGCTTTAGAGCGGGGGCTAGCACAGATACGCAGTATTTT.

This clonotype occurred a few times. The gene calls are TRBV20-1 and TRBJ2-5, with 7 bases that match TRBD2. The V gene's germline CDR1 is DFQATT and CDR2 SNEGSKA (reference sequence). Trimming at V came to 1 base and at J to 4 bases, leaving 6 bases not matched to a gene. This CDR3 region has 14 residues. The CDR3 reads CSARVAPGGETQYF. The CDR3 region has the DNA TGCAGTGCTAGAGTTGCCCCGGGGGGAGAGACCCAGTACTTC.

V is TRBV6-5 and J is TRBJ2-5; 9 positions agree with TRBD2. Trimming cost V 7 bases and J 4 bases; bases outside gene matches: 4. The V gene's germline CDR1 is MNHEY and CDR2 SVGAGI. The CDR3 totals 13 residues. In DNA form, the CDR3 reads TGTGCCAGCACCGTAGCGGGAGCAGAGACCCAGTACTTC. This translates into CASTVAGAETQYF.

This clonotype was seen many times. The gene calls are TRBV19 and TRBJ2-2, with D unclear. The CDR3 runs to 15 residues. Deletions cut 9 bases from V and 0 bases from J, with 14 bases between. The germline gives CDR1 LNHDA, CDR2 SQIVND (reference sequence). The CDR3 spells CASRGRLTNTGELFF. For the CDR3, the DNA is TGTGCCAGCAGAGGACGCTTAACGAACACCGGGGAGCTGTTTTTT.

This clonotype was seen only a few times. A junction end diverges from the germline sequence, so it may reflect a read error. This chain uses TRBV20-1 with TRBJ2-5; D is uncertain. The germline V gene encodes CDR1 DFQATT and CDR2 SNEGSKA (reference sequence). The CDR3 runs 14 residues. CDR3 nucleotides: TGCCGTGCTAGAGGTCAAGGGCTTAAGGAGACCCAGTACTTC. It translates to CRARGQGLKETQYF.

The sample holds a few counts of this clonotype. The rearrangement joins TRBV7-9 to TRBJ2-5, with D perhaps TRBD1 or TRBD2 (5 bases each). From germline, CDR1 is SEHNR and CDR2 FQNEAQ (reference sequence). The CDR3 is made up of 14 amino acids. Deletions cut 3 bases from V and 1 base from J, with 9 bases between. CDR3 nucleotide sequence: TGTGCCAGCAGCTTCGGGGCAATCCAAGAGACCCAGTACTTC. It codes for CASSFGAIQETQYF.

The chain uses TRBV19 and TRBJ1-5, with TRBD1 as a possible D gene (5 bases). With 5 bases removed from V and 4 bases from J, the gap between germline ends came to 15 bases. The CDR3 consists of 15 residues. The germline V gene has CDR1 LNHDA and CDR2 SQIVND (reference sequence). CDR3 bases: TGTGCCAGTAGTTTTCTAAGGGGTCAGAATCAGCCCCAGCATTTT. Translation gives CASSFLRGQNQPQHF.